The clone carrying this T cell receptor (beta chain) came up many times. Antigen: not known. This sample is part of a study of shared clonotypes between healthy human individuals. General study points: Clonotype sharing among the donors was expected to vary with sequencing depth. Shared clonotypes across all four donors exceeded non-shared ones in generation probability.

V gave up 5 bases and J gave up 6 bases; unmatched junction bases: 12. This CDR3 comprises 16 residues. Germline CDR1 and CDR2: SGHTA and FQGNSA. Sequencing used immunoSEQ multiplex PCR; TCRdb keeps in-frame clones, though not all of them. The sample lists roughly 700,000 clones; approximately 79% were seen once. Nashville, Tennessee was home to all donors, who were Caucasian adults. The sequence was collected from a woman aged 25 to 45 in good health. The chain combines TRBV7-2 with TRBJ2-4; 8 bases are shared with TRBD2. Sequenced input: memory CD4+ T cells sorted from blood. Subset indicated: CD45RA-negative fraction. CDR3 residues: CASSPTRGGSGNIQYF. The DNA for the CDR3 is TGTGCCAGCAGCCCTACCCGGGGGGGAAGCGGAAACATTCAGTACTTC.